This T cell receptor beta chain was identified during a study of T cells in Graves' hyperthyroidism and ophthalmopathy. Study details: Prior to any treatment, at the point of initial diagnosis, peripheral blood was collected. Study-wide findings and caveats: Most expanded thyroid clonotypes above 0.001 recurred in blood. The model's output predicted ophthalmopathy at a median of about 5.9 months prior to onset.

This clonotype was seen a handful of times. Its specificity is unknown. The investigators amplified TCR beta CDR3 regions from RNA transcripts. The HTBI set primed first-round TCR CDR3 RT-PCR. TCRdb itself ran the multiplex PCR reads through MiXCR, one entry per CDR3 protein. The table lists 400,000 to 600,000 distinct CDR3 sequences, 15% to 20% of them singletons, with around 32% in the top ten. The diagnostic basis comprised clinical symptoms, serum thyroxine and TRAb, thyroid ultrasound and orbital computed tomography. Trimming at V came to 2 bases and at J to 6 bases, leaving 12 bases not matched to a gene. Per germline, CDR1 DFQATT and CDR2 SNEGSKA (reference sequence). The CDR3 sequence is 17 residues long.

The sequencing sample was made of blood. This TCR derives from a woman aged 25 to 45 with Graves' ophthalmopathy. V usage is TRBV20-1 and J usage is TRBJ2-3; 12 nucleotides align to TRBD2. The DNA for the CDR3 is TGCAGTGCTAGATCCCCCGGGCTAGCGGGAGGGATGGATACGCAGTATTTT. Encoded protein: CSARSPGLAGGMDTQYF.